This passage covers 25 T cell receptor beta chains from one sample sequenced in a study of T cell repertoires in cytomegalovirus infection. Which antigens these TCRs recognize remains unknown. TCRdb passed the reads through MiXCR, listing each CDR3 protein once. The table lists about half a million distinct CDR3 sequences, roughly 42% of them singletons, with about 41% in the top ten. Specimen: cultured PBMCs, collected from culture after CMV antigen stimulation. The receptors were gathered from a human donor in good health (CMV status not recorded). Some clones in this sample may be carry-over from other donors' samples.

This clonotype has only one observation. The CDR3 coding sequence is TGTGCCAGCACCTCACCCTACGAGCAGTACTTC. It is translated as CASTSPYEQYF. The chain uses TRBV6-1 and TRBJ2-7; D is ambiguous. Between the trimmed V and J ends, which lost 7 bases and 2 bases, there was a span of 6 bases. In germline, CDR1 is MNHNS, CDR2 SASEGT. The CDR3 extends over 11 amino acids.

This clonotype has only a few counts. The chain is built from TRBV6-2 or TRBV6-3 and TRBJ2-5; D unresolved. Germline V gene sequence: CDR1 MNHEY, CDR2 SVGEGT. Trimming shortened V by 6 bases and J by 3 bases, and 14 bases separated the two germline ends. This CDR3 comprises 14 residues. CDR3 in amino acids: CASRNQPGEETQYF. The CDR3 bases are TGTGCCAGCAGGAACCAACCGGGTGAAGAGACCCAGTACTTC.

The rearrangement uses TRBV7-6 and TRBJ1-4; no clear D. The germline V and J ends were trimmed by 5 bases and 5 bases, with 15 bases remaining between them. CDR1 is SGHVS, CDR2 FNYEAQ, per germline. There are 15 residues in the CDR3. In DNA form, the CDR3 reads TGTGCCAGCAGCCCCAGTTCCAGGCGCAATGAAAAACTGTTTTTT. It encodes CASSPSSRRNEKLFF.

This chain connects TRBV25-1 to TRBJ2-3; 11 bases agree with TRBD1. V was clipped by 4 bases and J by 4 bases; unmatched bases: 7. This CDR3 has 16 amino acids. Looked up from germline, CDR1 is MGHDK and CDR2 is SYGVNS. The CDR3 region has the DNA TGTGCCAGCAGTGTAGCGGACAGGGGGCATTCAGATACGCAGTATTTT. Translation: CASSVADRGHSDTQYF.

In this sample, this clonotype turned up once. The V and J genes are TRBV7-6 and TRBJ2-2; D may be TRBD1 or TRBD2 (5 bases each). Trimming removed 5 bases at V and 6 bases at J, with 16 bases between. CDR3 length equals 15 residues. Germline CDR1 is SGHVS and CDR2 is FNYEAQ. CDR3 DNA sequence: TGTGCCAGCAGCACGGGACCACGCAGCCCCGGGGAGCTGTTTTTT. Its protein product is CASSTGPRSPGELFF.

This clonotype was counted only a few times. The V call is TRBV12-3 or TRBV12-4, the J call TRBJ2-3, with D maybe TRBD2 (6 bases). The CDR3 totals 16 residues. Trimming left V 4 bases short and J 0 bases short, with 14 bases between. In nucleotides, the CDR3 is TGTGCCAGCAGTTCTAATAGCGGAACTAGCACAGATACGCAGTATTTT. Its protein product is CASSSNSGTSTDTQYF.

To note about this clonotype: The junction departs from germline at one end; a sequencing error may be responsible. This chain uses TRBV28 with TRBJ2-7; 10 nucleotides match TRBD1. Germline V gives CDR1 MDHEN, CDR2 SYDVKM. The length of the CDR3 is 13 residues. This chain's CDR3 is CASSPIRQGALDF. The CDR3, as DNA: TGTGCCAGCAGTCCAATAAGACAGGGGGCGTTGGACTTC.

CDR3: CASSSPAALGTGELFF. CDR3 sequence (DNA): TGTGCCAGCAGTTCTCCGGCGGCCCTCGGGACCGGGGAGCTGTTTTTT. V and J are TRBV6-2 or TRBV6-3 and TRBJ2-2; D is undetermined. Looked up from germline, CDR1 is MNHEY and CDR2 is SVGEGT. The V end was cut by 4 bases, the J end by 5 bases, with 17 bases between. There are 16 residues in the CDR3.

This chain connects TRBV12-3 or TRBV12-4 to TRBJ2-2; D is unclear. This CDR3 comprises 13 residues. V was trimmed by 5 bases and J by 7 bases, leaving 11 bases between them. CDR3 sequence reads: CASSPPLSGELFF. The CDR3 DNA reads TGTGCCAGCAGTCCCCCCCTCAGCGGGGAGCTGTTTTTT.

V is TRBV7-2 and J is TRBJ2-5; 7 nucleotides match TRBD2. Germline values: CDR1 SGHTA, CDR2 FQGNSA. V lost 5 bases, J lost 4 bases, and 7 bases stayed unmatched. The CDR3 covers 14 residues. The CDR3 nucleotides are TGTGCCAGCAGCACAGGACTAGTGGGAGAGACCCAGTACTTC. It codes for CASSTGLVGETQYF.

In its sample, this clonotype was seen once. This sequence may be a read error, since a much larger clone differs from it by one base. The chain couples TRBV7-2 to TRBJ1-5, with D possibly being TRBD1 (6 bases). The CDR3 length is 16 residues. CDR1 is SGHTA and CDR2 is FQGNSA in the germline V gene. Trimming pared 2 bases from V and 4 bases from J, leaving 15 bases between. The CDR3 spells CASSLWDKGSNQPQHF. The CDR3 nucleotides are TGTGCCAGCAGCTTATGGGACAAGGGGTCGAATCAGCCCCAGCATTTT.

Ten or more counts support this clonotype. The V and J genes are TRBV7-8 and TRBJ1-5; unclear D gene. Germline V gene sequence: CDR1 SGHVS, CDR2 FQNEAQ. The V gene lost 1 base and the J gene lost 0 bases, with 16 bases spanning the gap. CDR3 length: 18 residues. CDR3 sequence: CASSLVSRGEYSNQPQHF. CDR3 DNA sequence: TGTGCCAGCAGCTTAGTTTCCCGCGGGGAATATAGCAATCAGCCCCAGCATTTT.

This rearrangement joins TRBV24-1 to TRBJ2-3; 8 positions match TRBD2. The germline CDR1 and CDR2 sequences are KGHDR and SFDVKD. The CDR3 has 16 residues. V shed 0 bases, J shed 4 bases, and the junction held 5 bases outside the gene matches. CDR3 residues: CATSDLKAGVADTQYF. For the CDR3, the DNA is TGTGCCACCAGTGATTTGAAAGCGGGGGTGGCAGATACGCAGTATTTT.

The chain couples TRBV7-1 to TRBJ2-3; TRBD2 might be the D (5 bases). TRBV7-1 is labeled an ORF, and its function is uncertain. Trimming pared 4 bases from V and 2 bases from J, leaving 13 bases between. The CDR3 extends over 15 amino acids. For the CDR3, the DNA is TGTGCCAGCAGCTGGGGTGAGGACTCCACAGATACGCAGTATTTT. Protein product: CASSWGEDSTDTQYF.

This chain connects TRBV12-3 or TRBV12-4 to TRBJ1-3; D gene ambiguous. The V end lost 7 bases, the J end lost 2 bases, and 9 bases lay between the germline ends. The CDR3 covers 13 residues. The CDR3 nucleotides read TGTGCCAGCAATACAGAGCCTGGAAACACCATATATTTT. As protein: CASNTEPGNTIYF.

The chain joins TRBV3-1 to TRBJ1-6; D is unclear. Germline V gene lookup returns CDR1 LGHDT and CDR2 YNNKEL (reference sequence). V was trimmed by 4 bases and J by 9 bases, leaving 13 bases between them. The CDR3 consists of 14 residues. The CDR3, as DNA: TGTGCCAGCAGCCCCCTTGGGGAGGGTTCACCCCTCCACTTT. Its translation: CASSPLGEGSPLHF.

The chain carries TRBV7-7 and TRBJ1-5; possibly TRBD1 for D (5 bases). Germline V lookup: CDR1 SSHAT, CDR2 FNYEAQ (reference sequence). The CDR3 has 16 amino acids. V lost 1 base, J lost 4 bases, and 14 bases lay in between. CDR3 coding DNA: TGTGCCAGCAGCTTAGGAAGGGACGGAAAAAATCAGCCCCAGCATTTT. Translation: CASSLGRDGKNQPQHF.

This chain joins TRBV6-5 and TRBJ2-7; 9 bases line up with TRBD2. J was trimmed by 3 bases and V by 7 bases; bases with no gene match: 4. The germline CDR1 and CDR2 sequences are MNHEY and SVGAGI. This CDR3 contains 13 residues. In DNA, the CDR3 is TGTGCCAGCACCGCTAGCGGGAACTACGAGCAGTACTTC. Its translation: CASTASGNYEQYF.

V and J are TRBV6-5 and TRBJ1-5, with D perhaps TRBD1 (5 bases). The V end lost 8 bases, the J end lost 0 bases, and 11 bases lay between the germline ends. This CDR3 is 14 amino acids long. Germline V lookup: CDR1 MNHEY, CDR2 SVGAGI. The CDR3 DNA reads as TGTGCCAGCTCCTCGGGGGATAGCAATCAGCCCCAGCATTTT. This gives the protein CASSSGDSNQPQHF.

This clonotype has a count of ten or more. This chain links TRBV7-2 with TRBJ1-2, with D possibly being TRBD1 (6 bases). The germline CDR1 and CDR2 sequences are SGHTA and FQGNSA. V dropped 3 bases and J dropped 6 bases, with 17 bases sitting between them. The CDR3 is 15 amino acids. CDR3 in amino acids: CASSLSGQTFHGYTF. DNA of the CDR3: TGTGCCAGCAGCTTGAGCGGACAGACCTTCCATGGCTACACCTTC.

This clonotype turned up a few times. J is TRBJ2-1 and V is TRBV5-6; 9 bases map to TRBD1. The CDR3 totals 15 residues. Unmatched junction bases numbered 9, after V lost 4 bases and J lost 7 bases. Germline CDR1 and CDR2: SGHDT and YYEEEE. CDR3 nucleotides: TGTGCCAGCAGCGCCCCGGCGGGACAGGGAAATGAGCAGTTCTTC. Amino acid sequence: CASSAPAGQGNEQFF.

V usage is TRBV27 and J usage is TRBJ1-1; D gene unclear. Trimming pared 0 bases from V and 5 bases from J, leaving 10 bases between. CDR3 length equals 14 residues. The germline V gene has CDR1 MNHEY and CDR2 SMNVEV (reference sequence). CDR3 loop: CASSLSEGVTEAFF. DNA of the CDR3: TGTGCCAGCAGTTTATCGGAGGGTGTGACTGAAGCTTTCTTT.

The chain employs TRBV7-2 and TRBJ2-1, with D hard to call. V shed 1 base and J shed 7 bases, with 8 bases lying between them. Germline V gives CDR1 SGHTA, CDR2 FQGNSA. The CDR3 runs 13 residues. CDR3 protein: CASSLVLVNEQFF. The DNA for the CDR3 is TGTGCCAGCAGCTTAGTGTTAGTAAATGAGCAGTTCTTC.

This sequence joins TRBV11-1 and TRBJ2-1, with TRBD1 identical over 8 bases. Trimming removed 10 bases from V and 8 bases from J; junction bases left unmatched: 10. The CDR3 contains 13 residues. Germline V gene lookup returns CDR1 SGHAT and CDR2 FQDESV (reference sequence). This CDR3 is CATTGGYSHEQFF. The CDR3 bases are TGTGCCACCACAGGGGGGTATAGCCATGAGCAGTTCTTC.

CDR3 in amino acids: CASSPSGVPYEQYF. The DNA of the CDR3 is TGTGCCAGCAGCCCTAGCGGGGTGCCCTACGAGCAGTACTTC. The gene calls are TRBV12-3 or TRBV12-4 and TRBJ2-7, with 9 bases aligning to TRBD2. The junction had 5 bases not matched to a gene; V was cut back by 6 bases and J by 2 bases. The CDR3 sequence is 14 residues long.